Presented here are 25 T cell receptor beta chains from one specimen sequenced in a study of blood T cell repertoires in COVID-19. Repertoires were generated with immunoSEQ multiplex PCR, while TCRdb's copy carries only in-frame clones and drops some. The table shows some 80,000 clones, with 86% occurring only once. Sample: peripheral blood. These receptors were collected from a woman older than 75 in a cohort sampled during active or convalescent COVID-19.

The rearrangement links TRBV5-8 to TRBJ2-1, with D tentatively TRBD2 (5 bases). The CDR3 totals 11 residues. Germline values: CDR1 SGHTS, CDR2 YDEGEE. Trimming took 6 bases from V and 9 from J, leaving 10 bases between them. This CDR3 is CASTRRGEQFF. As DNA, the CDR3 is TGTGCCAGCACTAGACGGGGTGAGCAGTTCTTC.

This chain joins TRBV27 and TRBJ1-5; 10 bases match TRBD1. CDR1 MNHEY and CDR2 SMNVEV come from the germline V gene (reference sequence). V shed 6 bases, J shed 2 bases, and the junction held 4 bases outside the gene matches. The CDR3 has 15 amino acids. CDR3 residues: CASSGQGEGNQPQHF. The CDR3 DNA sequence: TGTGCCAGCAGCGGACAGGGGGAGGGCAATCAGCCCCAGCATTTT.

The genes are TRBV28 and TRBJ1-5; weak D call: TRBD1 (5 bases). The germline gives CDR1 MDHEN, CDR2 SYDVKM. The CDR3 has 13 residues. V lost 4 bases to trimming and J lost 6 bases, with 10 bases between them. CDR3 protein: CASSWGVGQPQHF. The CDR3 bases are TGTGCCAGCAGTTGGGGGGTCGGTCAGCCCCAGCATTTT.

The CDR3 here is CASSLSQGNSYEQYF. The CDR3 DNA sequence: TGTGCCAGCAGCTTAAGTCAGGGCAACTCCTACGAGCAGTACTTC. The chain combines TRBV11-3 with TRBJ2-7, with D maybe TRBD1 (5 bases). Germline V gene data show CDR1 as SGHNT and CDR2 as YENEEA. Trimming pared 2 bases from V and 0 bases from J, leaving 11 bases between. The CDR3 runs to 15 residues.

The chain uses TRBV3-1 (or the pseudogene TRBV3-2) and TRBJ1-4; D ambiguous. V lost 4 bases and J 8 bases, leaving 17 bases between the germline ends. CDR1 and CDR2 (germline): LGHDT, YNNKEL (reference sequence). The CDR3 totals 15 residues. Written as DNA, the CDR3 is TGTGCCAGCAGCCCTATCGCCGGGATTGGCGAAAAACTGTTTTTT. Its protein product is CASSPIAGIGEKLFF.

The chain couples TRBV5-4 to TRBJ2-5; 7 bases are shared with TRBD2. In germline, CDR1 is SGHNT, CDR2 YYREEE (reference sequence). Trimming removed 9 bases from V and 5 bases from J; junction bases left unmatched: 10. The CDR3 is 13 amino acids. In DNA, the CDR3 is TGTGCCACCGCGGGGGTCCGGGGGGAGACCCAGTACTTC. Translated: CATAGVRGETQYF.

The DNA for the CDR3 is TGTGCCAGCAGTCCGGGGGGGGACATTCTAAGACGCATCGGGCAGTATTTT. Amino acids: CASSPGGDILRRIGQYF. The chain is built from TRBV27 and TRBJ2-3; 8 nucleotides line up with TRBD2. The CDR3 consists of 17 residues. The junction had 21 bases not matched to a gene; V was cut back by 5 bases and J by 11 bases. Germline CDR1 reads MNHEY; CDR2 reads SMNVEV (reference sequence).

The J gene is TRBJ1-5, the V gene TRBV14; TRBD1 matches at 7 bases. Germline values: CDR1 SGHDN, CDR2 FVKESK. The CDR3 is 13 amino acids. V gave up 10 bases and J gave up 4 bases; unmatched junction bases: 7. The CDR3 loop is CATQDRMNQPQHF. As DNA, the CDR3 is TGTGCCACCCAGGACAGGATGAATCAGCCCCAGCATTTT.

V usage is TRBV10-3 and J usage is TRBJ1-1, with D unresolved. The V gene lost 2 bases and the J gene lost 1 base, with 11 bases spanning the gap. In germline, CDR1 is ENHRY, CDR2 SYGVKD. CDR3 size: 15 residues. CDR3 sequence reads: CAISEGGAENTEAFF. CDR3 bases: TGTGCCATCAGTGAGGGCGGAGCCGAGAACACTGAAGCTTTCTTT.

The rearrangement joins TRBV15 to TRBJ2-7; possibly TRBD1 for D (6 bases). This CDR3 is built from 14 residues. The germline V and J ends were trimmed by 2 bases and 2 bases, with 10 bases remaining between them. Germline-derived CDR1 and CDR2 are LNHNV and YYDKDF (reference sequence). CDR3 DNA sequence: TGTGCCACCAGCAGATCCACAGGGCCCTACGAGCAGTACGTC. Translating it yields CATSRSTGPYEQYV.

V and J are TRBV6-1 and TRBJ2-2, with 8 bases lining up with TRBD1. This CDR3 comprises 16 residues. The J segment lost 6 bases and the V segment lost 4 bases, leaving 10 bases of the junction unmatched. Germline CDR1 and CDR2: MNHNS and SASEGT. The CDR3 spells CASSAFTGGIAGELFF. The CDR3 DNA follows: TGTGCCAGCAGTGCCTTTACAGGGGGGATCGCCGGGGAGCTGTTTTTT.

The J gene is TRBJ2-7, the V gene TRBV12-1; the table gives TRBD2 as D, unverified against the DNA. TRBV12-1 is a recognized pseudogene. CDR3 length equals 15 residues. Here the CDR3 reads CASSSSGGGPYEQYV. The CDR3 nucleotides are TGTGCCAGCAGCTCTAGCGGGGGGGGGCCTTACGAGCAGTACGTC.

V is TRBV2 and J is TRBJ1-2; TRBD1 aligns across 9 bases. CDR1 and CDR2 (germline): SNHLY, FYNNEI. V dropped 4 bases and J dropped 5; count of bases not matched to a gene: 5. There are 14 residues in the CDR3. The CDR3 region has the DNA TGTGCCAGCAGTGGCGGGACAGGGTGGTATGGCTACACCTTC. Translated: CASSGGTGWYGYTF.

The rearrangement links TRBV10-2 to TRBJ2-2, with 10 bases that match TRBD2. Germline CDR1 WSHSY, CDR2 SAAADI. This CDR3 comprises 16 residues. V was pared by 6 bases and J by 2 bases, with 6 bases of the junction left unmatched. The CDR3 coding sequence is TGCGCCAGCAGCGACTCTAGCGGGAGAAACACCGGGGAGCTGTTTTTT. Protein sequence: CASSDSSGRNTGELFF.

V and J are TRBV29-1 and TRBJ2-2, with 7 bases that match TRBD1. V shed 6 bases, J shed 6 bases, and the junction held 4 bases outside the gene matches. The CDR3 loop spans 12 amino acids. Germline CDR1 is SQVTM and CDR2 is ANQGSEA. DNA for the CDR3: TGCAGCGTAAGACAGGGTCCCGGGGAGCTGTTTTTT. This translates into CSVRQGPGELFF.

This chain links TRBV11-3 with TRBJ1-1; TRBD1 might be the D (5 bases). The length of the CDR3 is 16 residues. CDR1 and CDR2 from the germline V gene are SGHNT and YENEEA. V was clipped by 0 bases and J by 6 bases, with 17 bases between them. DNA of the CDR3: TGTGCCAGCAGCTTAGAACCGGCAGGGATGAGCCCTGAAGCTTTCTTT. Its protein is CASSLEPAGMSPEAFF.

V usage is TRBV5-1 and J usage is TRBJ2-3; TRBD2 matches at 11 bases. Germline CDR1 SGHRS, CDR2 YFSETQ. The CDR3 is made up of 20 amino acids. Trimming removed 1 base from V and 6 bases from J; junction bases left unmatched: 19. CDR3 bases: TGCGCCAGCAGCTTGAGAGGGAGACAGGGCCTAGCGGGAGGAGGGGATACGCAGTATTTT. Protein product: CASSLRGRQGLAGGGDTQYF. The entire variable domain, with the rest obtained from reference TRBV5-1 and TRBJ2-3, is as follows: KAGVTQTPRYLIKTRGQQVTLSCSPISGHRSVSWYQQTPGQGLQFLFEYFSETQRNKGNFPGRFSGRQFSNSRSEMNVSTLELGDSALYLCASSLRGRQGLAGGGDTQYFGPGTRLTVL.

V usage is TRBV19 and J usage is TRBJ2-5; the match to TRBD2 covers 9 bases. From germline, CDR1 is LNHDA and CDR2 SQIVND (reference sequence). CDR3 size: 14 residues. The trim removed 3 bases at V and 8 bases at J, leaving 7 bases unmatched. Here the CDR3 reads CASSILAGHQTQYF. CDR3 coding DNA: TGTGCCAGTAGTATCCTAGCGGGACATCAAACCCAGTACTTC.

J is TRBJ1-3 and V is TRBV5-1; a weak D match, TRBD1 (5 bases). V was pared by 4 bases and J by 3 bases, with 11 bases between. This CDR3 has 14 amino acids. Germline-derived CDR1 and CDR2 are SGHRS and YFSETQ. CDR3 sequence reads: CASSQGEDGNTIYF. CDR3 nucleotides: TGCGCCAGCAGCCAAGGGGAGGATGGAAACACCATATATTTT.

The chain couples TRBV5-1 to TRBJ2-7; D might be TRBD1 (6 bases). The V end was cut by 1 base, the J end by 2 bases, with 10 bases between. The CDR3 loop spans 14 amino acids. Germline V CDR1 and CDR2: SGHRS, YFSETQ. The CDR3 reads CASSLSPGAYEQYF. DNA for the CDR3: TGCGCCAGCAGCTTGAGTCCAGGGGCCTACGAGCAGTACTTC. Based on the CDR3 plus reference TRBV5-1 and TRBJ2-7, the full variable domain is KAGVTQTPRYLIKTRGQQVTLSCSPISGHRSVSWYQQTPGQGLQFLFEYFSETQRNKGNFPGRFSGRQFSNSRSEMNVSTLELGDSALYLCASSLSPGAYEQYFGPGTRLTVT.

CDR3 sequence reads: CASSEAMGGPGTSGRVEQYF. CDR3 in DNA: TGTGCCAGCAGTGAAGCGATGGGAGGCCCCGGGACTAGCGGGAGAGTTGAGCAGTACTTC. The chain carries TRBV6-1 and TRBJ2-7, with 14 nucleotides matching TRBD2. The CDR3 length is 20 residues. V lost 0 bases to trimming and J lost 7 bases; unmatched junction nucleotides: 17. Germline CDR1 reads MNHNS; CDR2 reads SASEGT.

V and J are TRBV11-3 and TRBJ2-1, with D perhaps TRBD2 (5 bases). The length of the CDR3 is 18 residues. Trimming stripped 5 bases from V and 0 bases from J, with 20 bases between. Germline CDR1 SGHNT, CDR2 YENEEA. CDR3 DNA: TGTGCCAGCAGCCTACAAAGCTCGAGGGCGAGCTCCTACAATGAGCAGTTCTTC. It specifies CASSLQSSRASSYNEQFF.

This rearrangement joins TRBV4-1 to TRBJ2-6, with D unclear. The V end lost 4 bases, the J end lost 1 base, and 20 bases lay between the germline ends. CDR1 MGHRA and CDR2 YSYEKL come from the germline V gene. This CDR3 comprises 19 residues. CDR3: CASSPLLLELESGANVLTF. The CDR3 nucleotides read TGCGCCAGCAGCCCCCTACTTCTAGAATTGGAATCTGGGGCCAACGTCCTGACTTTC.

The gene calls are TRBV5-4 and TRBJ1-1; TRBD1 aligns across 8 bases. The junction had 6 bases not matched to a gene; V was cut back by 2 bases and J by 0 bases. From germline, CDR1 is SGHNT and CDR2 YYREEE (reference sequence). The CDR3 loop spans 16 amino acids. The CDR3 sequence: CASSFGQGFMNTEAFF. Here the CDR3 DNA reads TGTGCCAGCAGCTTCGGACAGGGCTTCATGAACACTGAAGCTTTCTTT.

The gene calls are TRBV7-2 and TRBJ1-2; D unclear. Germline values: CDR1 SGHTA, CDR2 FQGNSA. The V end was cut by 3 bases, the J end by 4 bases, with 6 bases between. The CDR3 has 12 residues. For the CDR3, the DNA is TGTGCCAGCAGCTTCGACACCTATGGCTACACCTTC. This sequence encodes CASSFDTYGYTF.